This TCR beta chain was obtained from a study of blood T cell repertoires in COVID-19. Only in-frame clones appear in the TCRdb table, and some are missing; sequencing was by immunoSEQ multiplex PCR. Of around 250,000 clones in the sample, just over 85% were seen once. Cohort allocation depended upon clinical history that participants reported. Recovered Cohort 3 donors showed two negative PCRs, clearance, or symptom resolution. Germline CDR1 and CDR2: SGHTA and FQGTGA. The ends lost 5 bases at V and 0 bases at J; junction bases unmatched: 5. This CDR3 is built from 16 residues. V and J are TRBV7-3 and TRBJ2-2, with 8 positions matching TRBD2. This clonotype originated in a man younger than 35 who had recovered from COVID-19. The sample comprised PBMCs or T cells enriched from blood (not recorded which). The CDR3 protein is CASSPGGHANTGELFF. In DNA form, the CDR3 reads TGTGCCAGCAGCCCGGGAGGGCACGCGAACACCGGGGAGCTGTTTTTT.